This paragraph reports one T cell receptor (beta chain). No cognate antigen has been identified for it. Base qualities were left out, and no much larger clone turns up one base away. V is cut by 7 bases and J by 2 bases, and the space between the germline ends is 17 bases. The germline V gene specifies MNHNS as CDR1 and SASEGT as CDR2. There are 15 amino acids in the CDR3, from cysteine to phenylalanine inclusive. CDR3 DNA only is kept here, 45 bases in frame from base 1. The data are from a study of shared clonotypes between healthy human individuals (dated by TCRdb to about 2020). The study in broad terms: The cohort included three men and a couple of women between 18 and 49 years of age. For each donor, CD4 naive and CD4 memory were each given three plates, CD8 naive was given two plates, and CD8 memory was given one plate. The study deeply sequenced blood TCR repertoires of five healthy adults to estimate repertoire size and the extent of clonotype sharing between individuals. To increase sequencing depth and limit assay-specific biases, TCR repertoire library preparation and sequencing were carried out by different laboratories using diverse techniques. Per donor, leukapheresis produced somewhere between about 0.8 and 9 billion PBMCs.

For the CD8 naive samples, CD45RO-negative cells were positively selected for CCR7, yielding a CD45RA+CCR7+ population from which TemRA cells were excluded. Donors were healthy HIV-negative adults with no recently reported acute infections or vaccinations. Every donor was a Caucasian adult living in Nashville, Tennessee, USA. Blood was collected by leukapheresis, and PBMCs were isolated by Ficoll-Histopaque density gradient centrifugation and then cryopreserved in liquid nitrogen vapor phase. Analytical flow cytometry was used to check the purity and quantity of every magnetically sorted T cell population. Genomic DNA was isolated from each sorted fraction and quantified by UV absorbance on a Nanodrop 2000c. Study-wide findings and limitations: About 5% of naive CD4, roughly 3.6% of naive CD8, 2.3% of memory CD4, and about 0.4% of memory CD8 clonotypes were shared across four donors. Pairwise subsampling indicated that sequencing depth was expected to affect the degree of clonotype sharing among donors. Compared with non-shared clonotypes, the clonotypes found in all four sorted-subset donors had higher generation probabilities. Even with the large sequencing depth, rarefaction of the sorted-subset datasets indicated that sequencing was incomplete. Sampling was limited to blood, and TCR repertoires in tissue likely differ from TCR repertoires in blood. The small number of donors limited the genetic and exposure-history diversity represented. Estimated clonotype richness was generally larger for naive than for memory subsets.

Using the deep immunoSEQ assay, TCR CDR3 regions were amplified from genomic DNA by multiplex PCR. Extracted genomic DNA from each cell subset was distributed evenly across all wells of several immunoSEQ 96-well plates, and each plate was treated as a replicate. For sorted subsets, roughly 200 ng of genomic DNA, equivalent to 30,000 or so T cell genomes, went into each replicate PCR. The purified libraries were quantified using a Qubit 3.0 fluorometer, sized with a Bioanalyzer 2100, and then quantified again using the KAPA Library Quantification kit. A separate single-read 150-cycle Illumina NextSeq 550 flow cell was used to sequence each immunoSEQ 96-well plate. The authors' pipeline ran thus. Because only junctional sequences without quality scores were contained in the immunoSEQ output, filtering matching that applied to full-length reads could not be performed. Sequences were annotated with PyIR, a Python wrapper for IgBLAST v1.9, and V/J genes and CDR3 were assigned using IMGT germline references. Reads with weak V/J assignments (E-value above 1e-6), missing CDR3, stop codons, out-of-frame junctions, or ambiguous translated residues were removed. V3J clonotypes were defined as sequences sharing the same inferred V gene, J gene, and CDR3 amino acid sequence. The percentage overlap between two repertoires was calculated by dividing the number of shared unique clonotypes by the size of the smaller repertoire. Three approaches were used to assess repertoire richness: RTK rarefaction, the Chao1 estimator, and Recon v2.1 estimates of unobserved clonotypes. Generation probabilities were computed with OLGA for all TCRbeta clonotypes obtained by the gDNA method from a few donors. TCRdb took this table from immuneACCESS and kept in-frame rearrangements with V and J called. Such tables lack part of the clones; where checked against another copy, unresolved V genes explain under half of the gap, and the rest is unexplained. V, J and clone size are taken as reported in that table, and D and trimming were inferred from the DNA itself. Counted in this sample were nearly 2 million clones; approximately 94% of them appeared once. Jointly, the top ten make up more than 0.95% of the sample.

Sequencing used naive CD8+ T cells sorted from blood. What the cell subset or site label conveys for this sample: CD45RA+CCR7+. This receptor was taken from a man aged 18-30 years in good health. This receptor chain uses TRBV6-1 and TRBJ2-5; TRBD2 could be the D gene, as 5 bases match. The DNA reads as follows: TGTGCCAGCACCCAAGCTTGGCGGGCTCAAGAGACCCAGTACTTC. Translated, it gives CASTQAWRAQETQYF.